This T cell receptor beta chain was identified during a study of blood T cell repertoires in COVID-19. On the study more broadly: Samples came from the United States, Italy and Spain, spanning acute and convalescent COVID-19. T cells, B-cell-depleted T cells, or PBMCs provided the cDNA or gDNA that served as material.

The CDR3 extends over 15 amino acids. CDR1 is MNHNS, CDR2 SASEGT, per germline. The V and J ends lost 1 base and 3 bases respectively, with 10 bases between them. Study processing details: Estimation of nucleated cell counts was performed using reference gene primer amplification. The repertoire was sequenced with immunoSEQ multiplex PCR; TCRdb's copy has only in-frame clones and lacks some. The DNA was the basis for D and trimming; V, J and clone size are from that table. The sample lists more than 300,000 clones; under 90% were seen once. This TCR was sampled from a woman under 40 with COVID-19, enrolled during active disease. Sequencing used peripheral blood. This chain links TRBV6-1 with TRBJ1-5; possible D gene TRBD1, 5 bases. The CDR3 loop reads CASSEGGRVNQPQHF. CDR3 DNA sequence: TGTGCCAGCAGTGAAGGTGGCAGGGTCAATCAGCCCCAGCATTTT.